This entry concerns a single T cell receptor beta chain. This clonotype was seen more than once but under ten times. It has no known antigen specificity. There are no base qualities to consult, and no much larger clone falls within one base. The germline V and J ends show losses of 5 bases and 6 bases respectively, and no gene match explains 11 bases of the junction. The germline V gene (reference sequence) provides CDR1 DFQATT and CDR2 SNEGSKA. From its cysteine to its phenylalanine, the CDR3 spans 15 amino acids. Left in the record is the CDR3 DNA by itself, 45 bases read in frame from the first base. The sample belongs to a study of CD8 T cells in ankylosing spondylitis (dated by TCRdb to 2016 to 2017). Regarding the complete study: The study set out to find disease-linked TCR variants by profiling T cell receptor beta repertoires in ankylosing spondylitis patients and healthy donors. Peripheral blood samples were taken, and synovial fluid was additionally collected from ankylosing spondylitis patients. The full study cohort comprised approximately 23 ankylosing spondylitis patients and 85 to 120 healthy donors. What the research found in general, with its limitations: Some TCR beta motif variants had previously been reported in synovial fluid and blood of reactive arthritis patients, which suggested common disease-initiation mechanisms. According to the report, matched synovial fluid samples from ankylosing spondylitis patients were significantly enriched for the disease-linked clones. The disease-linked clones had a CD8+ phenotype and were found at relatively low frequencies in peripheral blood. Blood from ankylosing spondylitis patients appeared to be characterized by a TCR beta motif made up of under ten highly homologous amino acid variants.

Sequenced using an Illumina HiSeq 2500. Quantitative 5'-RACE with molecular barcodes was the method used to prepare the TCR beta libraries. As for how the authors treated the data: A new computational method, built on a probabilistic model of VDJ rearrangement, was used to identify disease-linked TCR variants. TCRdb trimmed public reads at Q25 via fastp, called clones via MiXCR and kept in-frame beta chains. Identical CDR3 protein sequences are pooled into one entry, listed with their most common genes and DNA. The authors' filters were not applied to this entry. For this sample the table gives around 300,000 distinct CDR3 sequences, of which 11% were detected only once. Around 8.4% of the sample lies in the top ten.

Specimen: blood, either unsorted or a sorted T cell fraction (not recorded which). The sequence came from a female donor with ankylosing spondylitis or in good health (not recorded which). In this chain, TRBV20-1 is recombined with TRBJ2-2; 8 bases in between match TRBD1. The DNA is as follows: TGCAGTGCTGGACAGGGAATCGTAGAGGCCGGGGAGCTGTTTTTT. This sequence encodes CSAGQGIVEAGELFF.